The rows below give T cell receptor beta chains drawn from one sample of a study of blood T cells in healthy people across ages. TCRdb analysed the 5' RACE reads with MiXCR anew, one entry per CDR3 protein. The table shows around 800,000 distinct CDR3 sequences, with under 45% occurring only once. The sequencing sample was made of blood. These receptors came from a man between 60 and 75 years old in good health. CDR3s include the opening cysteine and the closing phenylalanine or tryptophan. A D gene is named only where the DNA matches it firmly. A row's size may be missing; if present it is once, few, many or a size class.

.	TRBD1	TRBV29-1	TRBJ1-5	CSAKITGGGQPQHF	TGCAGCGCCAAAATTACAGGGGGTGGCCAGCCCCAGCATTTT
few	.	TRBV6-6	TRBJ2-1	CASSYGDVNNEQFF	TGTGCCAGCAGTTACGGGGACGTGAACAATGAGCAGTTCTTC
.	.	TRBV19	TRBJ2-7	CASSYDGTYEQYF	TGTGCCAGTAGTTATGACGGAACCTACGAGCAGTACTTC
.	TRBD2	TRBV12-3/TRBV12-4	TRBJ2-5	CASSPGGVVETQYF	TGTGCCAGCAGCCCCGGGGGGGTGGTCGAGACCCAGTACTTC
few	TRBD1	TRBV20-1	TRBJ2-1	CSATDRGTFNEQFF	TGCAGTGCTACCGACAGGGGAACATTTAATGAGCAGTTCTTC
few	.	TRBV6-1	TRBJ2-7	CASSGLGEAAYEQYF	TGTGCCAGCAGTGGATTGGGGGAGGCGGCCTACGAGCAGTACTTC
.	TRBD2	TRBV10-3	TRBJ2-1	CAISESAGGDEQFF	TGTGCCATCAGTGAGTCGGCGGGGGGGGATGAGCAGTTCTTC
many	.	TRBV7-2	TRBJ2-1	CASSPDVTTNEQFF	TGTGCCAGCAGCCCCGACGTGACCACCAATGAGCAGTTCTTC
.	.	TRBV18	TRBJ2-5	CASSRRGGIDAETQYF	TGTGCCAGCTCACGACGGGGAGGAATCGACGCAGAGACCCAGTACTTC
once	.	TRBV30	TRBJ2-3	CAWNRDGTDTQYF	TGTGCCTGGAACCGAGACGGCACAGATACGCAGTATTTT
many	TRBD1	TRBV29-1	TRBJ2-7	CSTLDRGSIYEQYF	TGCAGCACCCTCGACAGGGGGAGTATCTACGAGCAGTACTTC
.	.	TRBV6-2/TRBV6-3	TRBJ2-5	CASSYCGREETQYF	TGTGCCAGCAGTTACTGCGGCAGAGAAGAGACCCAGTACTTC
.	.	TRBV9	TRBJ2-3	CASSVAIDTDTQYF	TGTGCCAGCAGCGTAGCAATAGACACAGATACGCAGTATTTT
.	.	TRBV2	TRBJ1-1	CASSQGRITEAFF	TGTGCCAGCAGCCAGGGGAGAATCACTGAAGCTTTCTTT
.	TRBD2	TRBV7-7	TRBJ2-3	CASSPGLAGVDTQYF	TGTGCTAGCAGCCCGGGACTAGCGGGCGTTGATACGCAGTATTTT
few	TRBD2	TRBV6-5	TRBJ2-5	CASSPFGTSVGAQYF	TGTGCCAGCAGCCCCTTCGGGACTAGCGTAGGGGCCCAGTACTTC
many	TRBD1	TRBV2	TRBJ2-5	CASSRDRGYQETQYF	TGTGCCAGCAGTCGGGACAGGGGTTACCAAGAGACCCAGTACTTC
.	TRBD2	TRBV7-2	TRBJ2-4	CASSVGLAGGRGNIQYF	TGTGCCAGCAGCGTCGGACTAGCGGGGGGGCGGGGAAACATTCAGTACTTC
.	.	TRBV2	TRBJ2-7	CASTALANREQYF	TGTGCCAGCACCGCCTTGGCTAATCGCGAGCAGTACTTC
.	TRBD1	TRBV6-2/TRBV6-3	TRBJ2-7	CASKRTGQYEQYF	TGTGCCAGCAAACGGACAGGGCAATACGAGCAGTACTTC
few	.	TRBV6-5	TRBJ1-2	CASSYDLTGNYGYTF	TGTGCCAGCAGTTACGACCTAACAGGGAACTATGGCTACACCTTC
.	TRBD1	TRBV20-1	TRBJ1-4	CSANRGRTNEKLFF	TGCAGTGCTAACAGGGGGCGAACTAATGAAAAACTGTTTTTT
.	TRBD2	TRBV5-1	TRBJ2-2	CASHPSGDGELFF	TGCGCCAGCCATCCTAGCGGGGACGGGGAGCTGTTTTTT